These T cell receptor beta chains were read from a single sample in a study of glioma-infiltrating T cells. TCRdb re-analysed the multiplex PCR reads in MiXCR, keeping a single row per CDR3 protein. The repertoire includes over 120,000 distinct CDR3 sequences, about two fifths of them detected once, and about 18% sits in the top ten. Material: glioma tissue, nonneoplastic brain tissue, or PBMCs (not recorded which). The receptor source for this set is a human donor with low-grade glioma or glioblastoma, undergoing nonglioma brain surgery, or in good health (not recorded which). Each CDR3 is given with its conserved first and last residue. D genes are given only for firm matches. Clone sizes are given selectively: once, few, many, or a class where the clone is expanded.

clone_size j_call v_call d_call cdr3_aa cdr3_nt
- TRBJ1-2 TRBV27 - CASSLKGGGANYGYTF TGTGCCAGCAGTCTCAAGGGGGGGGGGGCTAACTATGGCTACACCTTC
few TRBJ2-5 TRBV7-2 - CASSFSDGGQETQYF TGTGCCAGCAGCTTCTCGGACGGAGGGCAAGAGACCCAGTACTTC
- TRBJ1-6 TRBV2 TRBD1 CASRGQGDSPLHF TGTGCCAGCAGGGGACAGGGGGATTCACCCCTCCACTTT
- TRBJ2-6 TRBV6-1 TRBD1 CASSKTGGPLSGANVLTF TGTGCCAGCAGTAAGACAGGGGGCCCTCTCTCTGGGGCCAACGTCCTGACTTTC
few TRBJ2-3 TRBV7-6 - CASSSGLPDTQYF TGTGCCAGCAGCTCCGGACTGCCTGATACGCAGTATTTT
few TRBJ2-2 TRBV6-1 TRBD2 CASSDTSGFDTGELFF TGTGCCAGCAGTGATACTAGCGGGTTCGACACCGGGGAGCTGTTTTTT
- TRBJ2-3 TRBV7-2 - CASSLNGFTDTQYF TGTGCCAGCAGCTTAAACGGATTCACAGATACGCAGTATTTT
- TRBJ1-4 TRBV18 - CASSPLPRSNEKLFF TGTGCCAGCTCACCACTCCCAAGATCTAATGAAAAACTGTTTTTT
- TRBJ2-2 TRBV4-3 - CASSQGENSYANTGELFF TGCGCCAGCAGCCAAGGGGAGAACAGTTACGCGAACACCGGGGAGCTGTTTTTT
many TRBJ1-2 TRBV7-2 - CASRPGQRFGYTF TGTGCCAGCAGACCTGGACAGCGCTTTGGCTACACCTTC
few TRBJ2-7 TRBV20-1 - CSARDFGGHSYEQYF TGCAGTGCTAGAGATTTTGGCGGGCACTCCTACGAGCAGTACTTC
- TRBJ2-7 TRBV11-2 - CASSLAPPDEQYF TGTGCCAGCAGCTTAGCCCCACCAGACGAGCAGTACTTC
few TRBJ2-1 TRBV20-1 - CSAILDYEQFF TGCAGTGCTATATTGGACTATGAGCAGTTCTTC
- TRBJ2-3 TRBV19 - CASSIEWNSDTQYF TGTGCCAGTAGTATAGAATGGAATTCAGATACGCAGTATTTT
- TRBJ1-2 TRBV27 - CASSSRTEPYGYTF TGTGCCAGCAGCTCCCGCACAGAACCCTATGGCTACACCTTC
- TRBJ2-1 TRBV20-1 - CSARPSDEQFF TGCAGTGCTAGACCAAGCGATGAGCAGTTCTTC
- TRBJ2-1 TRBV15 - CATSQTTGGKQFF TGTGCCACCAGCCAAACGACAGGCGGTAAGCAGTTCTTC
- TRBJ2-7 TRBV6-2/TRBV6-3 - CASSGGPGRAYEQYF TGTGCCAGCAGTGGGGGTCCTGGAAGGGCCTACGAGCAGTACTTC
- TRBJ1-2 TRBV20-1 TRBD1 CSAPTGGYGYTF TGCAGTGCCCCGACAGGGGGCTATGGCTACACCTTC
- TRBJ1-2 TRBV10-3 - CASSVQNNYGYTF TGTGCCAGCAGTGTCCAGAATAACTATGGCTACACCTTC
few TRBJ1-3 TRBV6-1 TRBD1 CASSRDRVASGNTIYF TGTGCCAGCAGTCGGGACAGGGTAGCCTCTGGAAACACCATATATTTT
- TRBJ2-1 TRBV28 - CASSLLGTPEDEQFF TGTGCCAGCAGCTTACTGGGAACCCCAGAGGATGAGCAGTTCTTC
few TRBJ2-7 TRBV6-1 - CASSSPGRAYEQYF TGTGCCAGCAGTTCGCCCGGACGGGCCTACGAGCAGTACTTC
few TRBJ2-2 TRBV4-1 TRBD2 CASSQDSGRTGELFF TGCGCCAGCAGCCAAGATAGCGGGAGAACCGGGGAGCTGTTTTTT
few TRBJ2-3 TRBV4-3 - CASSPRGADTQYF TGCGCCAGCAGCCCTAGGGGTGCCGATACGCAGTATTTT
- TRBJ2-3 TRBV6-4 TRBD2 CASRRSGSSTDTQYF TGTGCCAGCCGGAGGAGCGGGAGCAGCACAGATACGCAGTATTTT
- TRBJ2-1 TRBV27 TRBD2 CASSAGAYNEQFF TGTGCCAGCTCCGCGGGGGCCTACAATGAGCAGTTCTTC
- TRBJ2-3 TRBV6-1 TRBD2 CASSEVAGRTDTQYF TGTGCCAGCAGTGAAGTAGCGGGAAGGACAGATACGCAGTATTTT
- TRBJ2-2 TRBV24-1 - CATSDPTIHTGELFF TGTGCCACCAGTGATCCTACAATACACACCGGGGAGCTGTTTTTT
- TRBJ2-7 TRBV12-3/TRBV12-4 - CASSSRLTYEQYF TGTGCCAGCAGTTCTAGACTCACCTACGAGCAGTACTTC
few TRBJ2-1 TRBV7-2 - CASSLYPTGEQFF TGTGCCAGCAGCTTATATCCGACCGGTGAGCAGTTCTTC
- TRBJ2-1 TRBV20-1 TRBD1 CSVRIQGVLYNEQFF TGCAGTGTTCGCATCCAGGGGGTCCTCTACAATGAGCAGTTCTTC
- TRBJ1-1 TRBV29-1 - CSVEGATRNTEAFF TGCAGCGTCGAAGGGGCCACACGGAACACTGAAGCTTTCTTT
- TRBJ1-5 TRBV7-8 - CASSLDGVGNQPQHF TGTGCCAGCAGCTTAGATGGGGTTGGCAATCAGCCCCAGCATTTT
many TRBJ2-1 TRBV6-2/TRBV6-3 - CATANWFQNEQFF TGTGCCACCGCGAACTGGTTCCAGAATGAGCAGTTCTTC
many TRBJ1-2 TRBV6-2/TRBV6-3 - CASSKVGYGYTF TGTGCCAGCAGTAAGGTCGGGTATGGCTACACCTTC
- TRBJ1-2 TRBV3-1 TRBD1 CASRRGGADGYTF TGTGCCAGCAGACGAGGGGGCGCGGATGGCTACACCTTC
many TRBJ2-1 TRBV7-9 TRBD2 CARSPGTSFNEQFF TGTGCCCGCAGCCCGGGGACTAGTTTTAATGAGCAGTTCTTC
- TRBJ2-7 TRBV6-1 - CASRNHDGAKYEQYF TGTGCCAGCAGAAATCACGACGGGGCGAAATACGAGCAGTACTTC
- TRBJ2-1 TRBV27 TRBD2 CAGSLLAGAPNEQFF TGTGCCGGCAGTTTATTAGCGGGGGCACCGAATGAGCAGTTCTTC
- TRBJ2-1 TRBV20-1 TRBD2 CSASGRGDEQFF TGCAGTGCTAGCGGGAGGGGCGATGAGCAGTTCTTC
- TRBJ1-1 TRBV20-1 - CSAYHRRLMNTEAFF TGCAGTGCTTACCACCGGAGGTTAATGAACACTGAAGCTTTCTTT
few TRBJ1-1 TRBV6-2/TRBV6-3 - CASRPDSHTEAFF TGTGCCAGCAGACCCGACAGCCACACTGAAGCTTTCTTT
- TRBJ2-7 TRBV27 - CASSLVGGSYEQYF TGTGCCAGCAGTTTGGTGGGTGGCTCCTACGAGCAGTACTTC
- TRBJ1-1 TRBV27 - CASSWEGSGTEAFF TGTGCCAGCAGTTGGGAGGGATCGGGCACTGAAGCTTTCTTT
- TRBJ2-5 TRBV6-6 - CAIRAGAEQETQYF TGTGCCATCAGGGCCGGGGCCGAACAAGAGACCCAGTACTTC
- TRBJ2-7 TRBV2 - CASSSLESSYEQYF TGTGCCAGCAGTTCTCTAGAGAGCTCCTACGAGCAGTACTTC
- TRBJ1-1 TRBV11-2 - CASSLRLGTEAFF TGTGCCAGCAGCTTGAGATTAGGCACTGAAGCTTTCTTT
many TRBJ1-1 TRBV6-1 - CASSRMAAEAFF TGTGCCAGCAGTCGGATGGCGGCTGAAGCTTTCTTT
few TRBJ2-3 TRBV7-2 - CASSLVDSTTDTQYF TGTGCCAGCAGCTTAGTCGACTCCACCACAGATACGCAGTATTTT
few TRBJ1-1 TRBV2 TRBD1 CASSRQGAQAFF TGTGCCAGCAGTAGACAGGGGGCGCAAGCTTTCTTT
- TRBJ2-7 TRBV20-1 TRBD1 CSAPARGTGGGWQYF TGCAGTGCCCCCGCAAGGGGGACAGGGGGGGGATGGCAGTACTTC
once TRBJ2-2 TRBV20-1 TRBD2 CSASSGFGTGELFF TGCAGTGCTAGTAGCGGGTTCGGCACCGGGGAGCTGTTTTTT
- TRBJ1-5 TRBV18 - CASSHTEGVDQPQHF TGTGCCAGCTCCCACACTGAGGGGGTTGATCAGCCCCAGCATTTT